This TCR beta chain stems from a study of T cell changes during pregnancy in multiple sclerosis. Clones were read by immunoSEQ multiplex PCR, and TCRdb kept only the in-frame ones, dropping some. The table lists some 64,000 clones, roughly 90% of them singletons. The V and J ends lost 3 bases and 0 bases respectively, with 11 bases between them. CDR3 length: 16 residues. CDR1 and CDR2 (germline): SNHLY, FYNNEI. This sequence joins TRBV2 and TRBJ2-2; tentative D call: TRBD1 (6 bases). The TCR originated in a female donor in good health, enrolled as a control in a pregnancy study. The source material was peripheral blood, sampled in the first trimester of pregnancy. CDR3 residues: CASSDEGVSNTGELFF. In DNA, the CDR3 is TGTGCCAGCAGTGACGAGGGGGTTTCGAACACCGGGGAGCTGTTTTTT.